Below, one T cell receptor (beta chain) is given with its context. Its antigen is currently unknown. This sample was included in a study of beta chain features in type 1 diabetes. Study-wide findings and caveats: VDJ junctions sequenced from type 1 diabetes patients showed fewer insertions and more deletions. PCR might pick shorter templates more often, in the same way for patients and controls. Type 1 diabetes patients had moderately but significantly shorter TCRB CDR3s in all four CD4+ subsets.

Germline CDR1 and CDR2: KGHSH and LQKENI. The CDR3 sequence is 15 residues long. Trimming removed 0 bases from V and 5 bases from J, with 13 bases in between. Via the markers CD45RO/CCR7/CD25/CD127/CD95/CD27, stem cell-like memory, regulatory, central memory and naive CD4+ cells were sorted. TCRB transcripts that were expressed got sequenced, as all of the isolated RNA had been reverse transcribed. Assay: immunoSEQ multiplex PCR; the TCRdb copy retains only in-frame clones and omits some. In the table there are roughly 150,000 clones, approximately 8.8% of which are singletons. The chain employs TRBV18 and TRBJ2-5; tentative D call: TRBD2 (5 bases). Sequencing was carried out using central memory CD4+ T cells from blood. This receptor was taken from a woman aged 25 to 39 with type 1 diabetes. The CDR3 here is CASSPPGAATETQYF. CDR3 in DNA: TGTGCCAGCTCACCACCGGGAGCGGCTACCGAGACCCAGTACTTC. Together with reference TRBV18 and TRBJ2-5, the CDR3 gives the full variable domain: NAGVMQNPRHLVRRRGQEARLRCSPMKGHSHVYWYRQLPEEGLKFMVYLQKENIIDESGMPKERFSAEFPKEGPSILRIQQVVRGDSAAYFCASSPPGAATETQYFGPGTRLLVL.